These T cell receptor beta chains were read from a single sample in a study of regulatory T cells in long-lasting Graves disease. TCRdb used MiXCR to reprocess the multiplex PCR reads, holding one entry per CDR3 protein. The sample carries about 370,000 distinct CDR3 sequences, around a sixth recorded once. The source material was peripheral blood mononuclear cells (PBMCs), sampled at new diagnosis, from a patient treated with antithyroid drugs. The receptors were sampled from a female donor with Graves disease. The CDR3 runs from the conserved cysteine through the conserved F or W. A D gene is named only where the DNA matches it firmly. Only some rows state a clone size, as once, few, many or a class for expanded clones.

j_gene,v_gene,d_gene,abundance,CDR3nt,CDR3aa
TRBJ1-2,TRBV29-1,NA,NA,TGCAGCGTTGAAGATCGAAGATATGGCTACACCTTC,CSVEDRRYGYTF
TRBJ1-2,TRBV6-1,NA,many,TGTGCCAGCAGTCCTCGACTGTATGGCTACACCTTC,CASSPRLYGYTF
TRBJ2-7,TRBV6-2/TRBV6-3,TRBD1,many,TGTGCCAGCAGTTACTCTGTGGACAGGGGCTCCTACGAGCAGTACTTC,CASSYSVDRGSYEQYF
TRBJ2-4,TRBV5-1,TRBD1,many,TGCGCCAGCAGCCCAGGGACAGGGGGCTTTGACAAAAACATTCAGTACTTC,CASSPGTGGFDKNIQYF
TRBJ2-1,TRBV29-1,TRBD2,NA,TGCAGCGTTGCACAAGCGGGAGGTTCCTACAATGAGCAGTTCTTC,CSVAQAGGSYNEQFF
TRBJ2-1,TRBV6-2/TRBV6-3,NA,NA,TGTGCCAGCACCGGCGGAAGCTCCTACAATGAGCAGTTCTTC,CASTGGSSYNEQFF
TRBJ1-3,TRBV28,NA,many,TGTGCCAGCAGTTCCCTATTAAACACCATATATTTT,CASSSLLNTIYF
TRBJ1-1,TRBV20-1,NA,NA,TGCAGTGCTGGGACAAGCAACACTGAAGCTTTCTTT,CSAGTSNTEAFF
TRBJ2-7,TRBV28,NA,many,TGTGCCAGCAGTCTCGACACGGGTTCCCTAGGCGAGCAGTACTTC,CASSLDTGSLGEQYF
TRBJ2-5,TRBV28,NA,many,TGTGCCAGCAGTTTATGGGTCTTGTGGGGCGGTGGGACTCAAGAGACCCAGTACTTC,CASSLWVLWGGGTQETQYF
TRBJ2-7,TRBV11-2,NA,many,TGTGCCAGCAGCTTTGGGTCTGCACCCTACGAGCAGTACTTC,CASSFGSAPYEQYF
TRBJ1-1,TRBV4-1,TRBD1,many,TGCGCCAGCAGCCAAAATGACAGGGGGAACACTGAAGCTTTCTTT,CASSQNDRGNTEAFF
TRBJ2-5,TRBV9,TRBD2,NA,TGTGCCGGCAGCGTTAGCGGGGCCCAAGAGACCCAGTACTTC,CAGSVSGAQETQYF
TRBJ2-3,TRBV7-2,NA,many,TGTGCCAGCAGCGCTCAGAATACGCAGTATTTT,CASSAQNTQYF
TRBJ2-1,TRBV3-1,TRBD2,NA,TGTGCCAGCAGCCTCCTGAGCGGGGGAGACAATGAGCAGTTCTTC,CASSLLSGGDNEQFF
TRBJ2-7,TRBV20-1,TRBD2,NA,TGCAGTGCTCCCATCCAGAGGCTAGCGGGAGTTTCTTACGAGCAGTACTTC,CSAPIQRLAGVSYEQYF
TRBJ2-3,TRBV20-1,NA,many,TGCAGTGCCCCCAAAAATTCAGATACGCAGTATTTT,CSAPKNSDTQYF
TRBJ1-1,TRBV5-6,TRBD1,NA,TGTGCCAGCAGGATTGACAGGGGCGTAGGGACTGAAGCTTTCTTT,CASRIDRGVGTEAFF
TRBJ1-1,TRBV20-1,NA,many,TGCAGTGCTACCCCAGAAAGGAATGAAGCTTTCTTT,CSATPERNEAFF
TRBJ2-5,TRBV13,TRBD2,NA,TGTGCCAGCAGTACCAGGACTAGCATCCAAGAGACCCAGTACTTC,CASSTRTSIQETQYF
TRBJ1-1,TRBV7-2,NA,many,TGTGCCAGCAGCTTAGATTCAAGTAACACTGAAGCTTTCTTT,CASSLDSSNTEAFF
TRBJ2-5,TRBV4-1,TRBD2,NA,TGCGCCAGCAGCCGTCGGACTAGCGGGGGCCAAGAGACCCAGTACTTC,CASSRRTSGGQETQYF
TRBJ2-7,TRBV12-3/TRBV12-4,TRBD1,many,TGTGCCAGCACACCTCGACAGGGTGGATTTGGGGAGCAGTACTTC,CASTPRQGGFGEQYF
TRBJ1-1,TRBV27,NA,many,TGTGCCAGCACCGCAGGGGACACTGAAGCTTTCTTT,CASTAGDTEAFF
TRBJ2-3,TRBV2,TRBD2,many,TGTGCCAGCAAACGCCTAGCGGGGCCAGATACGCAGTATTTT,CASKRLAGPDTQYF
TRBJ1-5,TRBV12-5,TRBD1,many,TGTGCTAGCAGGGACAGCGGCAATCAGCCCCAGCATTTT,CASRDSGNQPQHF
TRBJ2-1,TRBV5-6,TRBD2,NA,TGTGCCAGCAGCTTGAGGGTCACTAGCGGGGGACTCAATGAGCAGTTCTTC,CASSLRVTSGGLNEQFF
TRBJ2-5,TRBV6-4,TRBD1,NA,TGTGCCAGCAGTTACTCGCGGACAGGGACAGAGACCCAGTACTTC,CASSYSRTGTETQYF
TRBJ2-5,TRBV4-1,NA,NA,TGCGCCAGCAGCCAATTTTATTTGCCACCGGCAGAGACCCAGTACTTC,CASSQFYLPPAETQYF
TRBJ2-1,TRBV12-5,NA,many,TGTGCTAGTGGTTCCCTTAGGGAACTTGGCAATGAGCAGTTCTTC,CASGSLRELGNEQFF
TRBJ2-3,TRBV11-2,NA,many,TGTGCCAGCAGCACTGGGGGAGGCACAGATACGCAGTATTTT,CASSTGGGTDTQYF
TRBJ2-7,TRBV6-2/TRBV6-3,NA,many,TGTGCCAGCAGTTTAGAGACAGGAACCAAGGAGTACTTC,CASSLETGTKEYF
TRBJ1-2,TRBV6-2/TRBV6-3,NA,NA,TGTGCCAGCAGTTTAAGGCCAGGGGACTTCTATGGCTACACCTTC,CASSLRPGDFYGYTF
TRBJ1-3,TRBV15,TRBD1,few,TGTGCCACCAGCGGCCCGGGACAGATAAGAGCAAACACCATATATTTT,CATSGPGQIRANTIYF
TRBJ2-5,TRBV12-5,TRBD1,many,TGTGCTAGTGGTTGGGGGACAGGGCCGGAGACCCAGTACTTC,CASGWGTGPETQYF
TRBJ2-7,TRBV4-1,NA,many,TGCGCCAGCAGGAACATCGGGGGCGAGCAGTACTTC,CASRNIGGEQYF
TRBJ2-7,TRBV27,TRBD1,few,TGTGCCAGCAGCTACCTACCGGGACAGGGCTACGAGCAGTACTTC,CASSYLPGQGYEQYF
TRBJ1-5,TRBV19,NA,few,TGTGCCAGTAGTATTCAGGGTTACAATCAGCCCCAGCATTTT,CASSIQGYNQPQHF
TRBJ1-2,TRBV4-1,TRBD1,many,TGCGCCAGCAGCCAATTACCGGGACAGGGAAATGGCTACACCTTC,CASSQLPGQGNGYTF
TRBJ1-1,TRBV24-1,NA,many,TGTGCCACCAGTGATTTGGGACAGACAGAAGCTTTCTTT,CATSDLGQTEAFF
TRBJ2-1,TRBV7-2,NA,many,TGTGCCAGCAGCCTAGCGCGGGGCCACCACAATGAGCAGTTCTTC,CASSLARGHHNEQFF
TRBJ1-1,TRBV28,TRBD1,many,TGTGCCAGCAGTTTAGAAACAGGGGGCCCGGCTTTCTTT,CASSLETGGPAFF
TRBJ1-2,TRBV13,TRBD1,NA,TGTGCCAGCACCGATCCTCAGGGGGGACGTGGCTACACCTTC,CASTDPQGGRGYTF
TRBJ2-1,TRBV10-1,NA,many,TGCGCCAGCAGTGAATTAGGCTCCTACAATGAGCAGTTCTTC,CASSELGSYNEQFF
TRBJ2-7,TRBV12-3/TRBV12-4,TRBD1,many,TGTGCCAGCAGTTGGACTGCAGGGGGCCGCTTCTCCGAGCAGTACTTC,CASSWTAGGRFSEQYF
TRBJ2-1,TRBV29-1,TRBD2,few,TGCAGCGTTGGACTAGCGGGGGGGCGTAATGAGCAGTTCTTC,CSVGLAGGRNEQFF
TRBJ2-1,TRBV28,NA,few,TGTGCCACCAGTTTACAGGGTTTGCGCAATGAGCAGTTCTTC,CATSLQGLRNEQFF
TRBJ2-1,TRBV27,TRBD2,many,TGTGCCAGCAGTTTGACAAGGACTAGCCCCGGTGAGCAGTTCTTC,CASSLTRTSPGEQFF
TRBJ2-2,TRBV12-3/TRBV12-4,NA,NA,TGTGCCAGCAGTTCTTACGTCTCCGGGGAGCTGTTTTTC,CASSSYVSGELFF
TRBJ1-2,TRBV10-1,NA,few,TGCGCCAGCAGTGAGTCGCCAGGCGGCTATGGCTACACCTTC,CASSESPGGYGYTF
TRBJ2-5,TRBV20-1,NA,many,TGCAGTGCTAACCGGGACCGAGACGGAGAGACCCAGTACTTC,CSANRDRDGETQYF
TRBJ1-2,TRBV29-1,TRBD1,many,TGCAGCGTTACCACGCGGGCAGGGGGCTTCGGGGGCTACACCTTC,CSVTTRAGGFGGYTF
TRBJ2-1,TRBV10-1,NA,many,TGCGCCAGCAGTGTGGCAGCCTCCTACAATGAGCAGTTCTTC,CASSVAASYNEQFF